This T cell receptor beta chain emerged from a study of OX40 agonist ivuxolimab in advanced cancers. Study-wide findings and caveats: Antigen specificity of clonally expanded peripheral T cells was not established. Clonal expansion by week 6 occurred in CD4+ and CD8+ blood T cells (at 0.1 to 3.0 mg/kg).

To note about this clone: Antigen specificity is unknown.

Data came from immunoSEQ multiplex PCR; TCRdb stores just in-frame clones and leaves some out. Of 99,000 or so clones in the sample, roughly 80% were seen once. In germline, CDR1 is SGHVS, CDR2 FQNEAQ. This CDR3 spans 16 amino acids. After removal of 5 bases from V and 2 bases from J, the junction contained 8 bases not matched to a gene. Patients were excluded for autoimmune disease history or systemic immunosuppression. Drawing of blood for sampling happened at baseline, at cycle 4 day 1, and at cycle 7 day 1. The V gene is TRBV7-8, the J gene TRBJ2-1, with 8 positions matching TRBD2. The sample consisted of CD4+ or CD8+ T cells sorted from blood, taken in a trial of the OX40 agonist ivuxolimab. The TCR comes from an adult with an advanced solid tumor such as melanoma, head and neck, liver or kidney cancer. The CDR3 loop is CASSPHRGGAYNEQFF. The CDR3 nucleotides are TGTGCCAGCAGCCCCCATCGGGGGGGGGCCTACAATGAGCAGTTCTTC.